The sequence of this T cell receptor (beta chain) was determined in a study of cytomegalovirus exposure and HLA in healthy donors. Study details: Of all 400 or so donors who were genotyped, around 82% belonged to the Caucasian-associated ancestry cluster. Study conclusions and caveats: The authors enumerated some 170 TCR beta chains as linked to cytomegalovirus. TCR beta sequences reportedly predicted the HLA-A and HLA-B alleles of most subjects accurately. A later analysis showed HLA-associated TCR beta chains outstripping equally common others in clonal expansion.

With 4 bases removed from V and 3 bases from J, the gap between germline ends came to 16 bases. Germline CDR1 reads SGHNT; CDR2 reads YYREEE (reference sequence). This CDR3 has 15 residues. PCR used 60 Vbeta primers and 13 Jbeta primers. Clones were sequenced by immunoSEQ multiplex PCR, and TCRdb holds only the in-frame ones, with some missing. The data show over 150,000 clones, 65% to 80% seen once. Turning to this clone: No antigen is known for it.

V usage is TRBV5-4 and J usage is TRBJ2-5, with D possibly being TRBD2 (5 bases). The sample was PBMCs. The receptor's source is a woman in her 40s in good health and CMV-seronegative. DNA of the CDR3: TGTGCCAGCAGCACTCAGACGGGATACGAAGAGACCCAGTACTTC. Translated, it gives CASSTQTGYEETQYF.